The 8 T cell receptor beta chains in this list originate from one sample, sequenced in a study of blood T cell repertoires in COVID-19. Here immunoSEQ multiplex PCR was the method, and the copy in TCRdb shows in-frame clones only, minus some. This repertoire shows about 63,000 clones, roughly 85% found once; its top ten account for approximately 30%. The sequenced sample was peripheral blood. Receptors originate from a human donor in a cohort sampled during active COVID-19.

The CDR3 region is CASSVEPLEAYEQYF. DNA for the CDR3: TGTGCCAGCAGCGTAGAGCCCCTCGAGGCCTACGAGCAGTACTTC. J is TRBJ2-7 and V is TRBV9; D is ambiguous. Looked up from germline, CDR1 is SGDLS and CDR2 is YYNGEE. V was trimmed by 0 bases and J by 2 bases, leaving 12 bases between them. The CDR3 sequence is 15 residues long.

This clone was observed a single time. This sequence joins TRBV23-1 and TRBJ2-7; 8 bases agree with TRBD1. TRBV23-1 is treated as an ORF (open reading frame) with a function not yet certain. Unmatched junction bases numbered 3, after V lost 5 bases and J lost 0 bases. The CDR3 extends over 14 amino acids. CDR3 amino acids: CASSARGRSYEQYF. For the CDR3, the DNA is TGCGCCAGCAGTGCCAGGGGGCGCTCCTACGAGCAGTACTTC.

This clone was seen a handful of times. This sequence joins TRBV7-9 and TRBJ2-3; 9 bases map to TRBD1. Germline V lookup: CDR1 SEHNR, CDR2 FQNEAQ (reference sequence). The J segment lost 0 bases and the V segment lost 5 bases, leaving 3 bases of the junction unmatched. This CDR3 region has 15 residues. CDR3 DNA: TGTGCCAGCAGCCTCGGACAGGGGAGCACAGATACGCAGTATTTT. This encodes CASSLGQGSTDTQYF.

The chain is built from TRBV19 and TRBJ2-4, with 8 nucleotides matching TRBD1. After removal of 4 bases from V and 4 bases from J, the junction contained 6 bases not matched to a gene. The CDR3 is 15 amino acids. The germline gives CDR1 LNHDA, CDR2 SQIVND (reference sequence). CDR3 nucleotides: TGTGCCAGTAGTAGGTCGGACAGGGCTAAAAACATTCAGTACTTC. Residues: CASSRSDRAKNIQYF.

This chain uses TRBV2 with TRBJ2-2; D not certain. The CDR3 runs 13 residues. CDR1 SNHLY and CDR2 FYNNEI come from the germline V gene. V gave up 4 bases and J gave up 2 bases, with 5 bases separating them. The CDR3: CASSGQNTGELFF. In DNA form, the CDR3 reads TGTGCCAGCAGTGGTCAAAACACCGGGGAGCTGTTTTTT.

The chain is built from TRBV24-1 and TRBJ2-1; 12 bases agree with TRBD2. The length of the CDR3 is 16 residues. Germline V gives CDR1 KGHDR, CDR2 SFDVKD. The trim removed 4 bases at V and 6 bases at J, leaving 6 bases unmatched. The CDR3 is CATSDQTSGRRNEQFF. The CDR3, as DNA: TGTGCCACCAGTGACCAGACTAGCGGGAGACGCAATGAGCAGTTCTTC.

The chain recombines TRBV6-5 with TRBJ2-3, with 11 positions matching TRBD2. After removal of 4 bases from V and 3 bases from J, the junction contained 0 bases not matched to a gene. This CDR3 comprises 14 residues. The germline CDR1 and CDR2 sequences are MNHEY and SVGAGI. The CDR3 sequence: CASSWTSGTDTQYF. CDR3 bases: TGTGCCAGCAGTTGGACTAGCGGGACAGATACGCAGTATTTT.

The CDR3 bases are TGCGCCAGCAGCTTGGCCTCTAGTTCAGATACGCAGTATTTT. Translation gives CASSLASSSDTQYF. The J gene is TRBJ2-3, the V gene TRBV5-1; unclear D gene. This CDR3 region has 14 residues. CDR1 is SGHRS, CDR2 YFSETQ, per germline. The V and J ends lost 0 bases and 4 bases respectively, with 9 bases between them.